The clone carrying this T cell receptor (beta chain) was counted ten times or more. Antigen: not known. With 5 bases clipped from V and 4 bases from J, the junction kept 5 bases outside the gene matches. CDR3 length: 14 residues. Germline-derived CDR1 and CDR2 are SQVTM and ANQGSEA. This entry belongs to a study of T-cell reconstitution after alpha-beta-depleted transplantation in children. The study, taken as a whole, reports: T-cell numbers and diversity one year post-transplant derived largely from freshly generated T cells. It was reported that alpha-beta T cells came from several hundred expanded graft clones (about two months after transplant). There were some patients whose high TCRbeta diversity at day 60 came from surviving recipient T cells and thymic progenitors.

Molecular barcoding with unique molecular identifiers was used for the TCRbeta library. TCRdb re-analysed the PCR reads in MiXCR, keeping a single row per CDR3 protein. Of 500,000 to 750,000 distinct CDR3 sequences in the sample, 10% to 15% were seen once. The sequencing used PBMCs, mostly from graft donor cells, collected 360 days after TCRalphabeta/CD19-depleted stem cell transplant. The clonotype was recovered from a male patient younger than 18 who had a stem cell transplant for acute myeloid leukemia, so the T cells may come from the graft donor. The chain has TRBV29-1 and TRBJ2-1; TRBD2 agrees at 10 bases. The DNA of the CDR3 is TGCAGCGTTTCCACTAGCGGGGTTTACAATGAGCAGTTCTTC. It yields the protein CSVSTSGVYNEQFF.